This is a list of T cell receptor beta chains from one sample in a study of beta chain features in type 1 diabetes. Produced via immunoSEQ multiplex PCR; TCRdb's table is partial and in-frame only. The table records 130,000 or so clones, 17% of them present only once. The sample was central memory CD4+ T cells from blood. The receptor set was obtained from a man aged 18 to 30 with type 1 diabetes. Both conserved end residues are part of each CDR3. Each record gives: clone size, J gene, V gene, D gene, CDR3 protein, CDR3 DNA. D genes are given only for firm matches. Only part of the rows carry a size: once, few, many, or a class if the clone is expanded.

size: .; J: TRBJ1-5; V: TRBV5-1; D: .; CDR3: CASSLDQGRDQPQHF; DNA: TGCGCCAGCAGCTTGGACCAGGGGCGAGATCAGCCCCAGCATTTT
size: .; J: TRBJ1-1; V: TRBV2; D: .; CDR3: CASSVEGRTEAFF; DNA: TGTGCCAGCTCGGTGGAGGGGCGCACTGAAGCTTTCTTT
size: .; J: TRBJ2-2; V: TRBV5-6; D: TRBD2; CDR3: CASSFLAGGNTGELFF; DNA: TGTGCCAGCAGCTTTCTAGCGGGAGGTAACACCGGGGAGCTGTTTTTT
size: .; J: TRBJ2-5; V: TRBV4-3; D: TRBD2; CDR3: CASSQSTAGETQYF; DNA: TGCGCCAGCAGCCAATCGACAGCGGGGGAGACCCAGTACTTC
size: .; J: TRBJ2-2; V: TRBV29-1; D: .; CDR3: CSVDSGEWNTGELFF; DNA: TGCAGCGTTGATTCAGGGGAGTGGAACACCGGGGAGCTGTTTTTT
size: .; J: TRBJ2-1; V: TRBV4-1; D: TRBD1; CDR3: CASSRPGQGPNEQFF; DNA: TGCGCCAGCAGCCGCCCGGGACAGGGCCCCAATGAGCAGTTCTTC
size: .; J: TRBJ2-1; V: TRBV7-2; D: .; CDR3: CASSFLGRNEQFF; DNA: TGTGCCAGCAGCTTTCTTGGGAGGAATGAGCAGTTCTTC
size: few; J: TRBJ2-2; V: TRBV6-1; D: .; CDR3: CASSETGTGELFF; DNA: TGTGCCAGCAGTGAAACGGGCACCGGGGAGCTGTTTTTT
size: .; J: TRBJ1-3; V: TRBV7-9; D: .; CDR3: CASSLMASGNTIYF; DNA: TGTGCCAGCAGCTTAATGGCCTCTGGAAACACCATATATTTT
size: .; J: TRBJ1-4; V: TRBV9; D: .; CDR3: CASSVGYARGEKLFF; DNA: TGTGCCAGCAGCGTAGGTTACGCAAGAGGGGAAAAACTGTTTTTT
size: .; J: TRBJ2-5; V: TRBV18; D: .; CDR3: CASSPPGSQETQYF; DNA: TGTGCCAGCTCACCACCGGGGAGTCAAGAGACCCAGTACTTC
size: .; J: TRBJ2-6; V: TRBV30; D: .; CDR3: CAWESSGANVLTF; DNA: TGTGCCTGGGAGAGCTCTGGGGCCAACGTCCTGACTTTC
size: few; J: TRBJ2-2; V: TRBV29-1; D: .; CDR3: CSVESRVVGELFF; DNA: TGCAGCGTTGAAAGCAGGGTCGTCGGGGAGCTGTTTTTT
size: .; J: TRBJ2-3; V: TRBV5-1; D: .; CDR3: CASSLTSTDTQYF; DNA: TGCGCCAGCAGCTTGACTAGCACAGATACGCAGTATTTT
size: few; J: TRBJ2-5; V: TRBV5-1; D: TRBD2; CDR3: CASSLLTSAQETQYF; DNA: TGCGCCAGCAGCCTCCTGACTAGCGCCCAAGAGACCCAGTACTTC
size: .; J: TRBJ2-2; V: TRBV29-1; D: .; CDR3: CSGGKSNTGELFF; DNA: TGCAGCGGCGGGAAATCGAACACCGGGGAGCTGTTTTTT
size: few; J: TRBJ1-4; V: TRBV4-1; D: .; CDR3: CASSQLLGLREKLFF; DNA: TGCGCCAGCAGCCAACTACTCGGGCTCCGGGAAAAACTGTTTTTT
size: few; J: TRBJ1-1; V: TRBV9; D: .; CDR3: CASSVDGNTEAFF; DNA: TGTGCCAGCAGCGTAGATGGGAACACTGAAGCTTTCTTT
size: .; J: TRBJ2-7; V: TRBV30; D: .; CDR3: CAWSSRGTWEQYF; DNA: TGTGCCTGGAGTAGTAGGGGCACCTGGGAGCAGTACTTC
size: many; J: TRBJ2-3; V: TRBV30; D: TRBD2; CDR3: CAWTPGGSGADTQYF; DNA: TGTGCCTGGACCCCCGGGGGGTCGGGGGCAGATACGCAGTATTTT
size: .; J: TRBJ2-7; V: TRBV15; D: TRBD2; CDR3: CATSRGLAGTHFYEQYF; DNA: TGTGCCACCAGCAGGGGACTAGCGGGAACACATTTCTACGAGCAGTACTTC
size: .; J: TRBJ2-1; V: TRBV5-1; D: TRBD2; CDR3: CASSLGLLAGVGYNEQFF; DNA: TGCGCCAGCAGCTTAGGACTTTTAGCGGGGGTAGGTTACAATGAGCAGTTCTTC
size: many; J: TRBJ2-1; V: TRBV2; D: TRBD1; CDR3: CASTSRTGGNEQFF; DNA: TGTGCCAGCACCAGTAGGACAGGGGGGAATGAGCAGTTCTTC
size: few; J: TRBJ1-5; V: TRBV5-1; D: .; CDR3: CASSLEDSSNQPQHF; DNA: TGCGCCAGCAGCTTGGAGGACAGCAGCAATCAGCCCCAGCATTTT
size: few; J: TRBJ2-1; V: TRBV7-9; D: .; CDR3: CAADLGEQFF; DNA: TGTGCGGCCGATCTGGGTGAGCAGTTCTTC
size: few; J: TRBJ1-1; V: TRBV13; D: .; CDR3: CASSSILYKTGDMNRGAFF; DNA: TGTGCCAGCAGCTCGATACTTTACAAAACAGGAGACATGAATCGCGGAGCTTTCTTT
size: .; J: TRBJ2-7; V: TRBV9; D: TRBD2; CDR3: CASSPGLAPGEQYF; DNA: TGTGCCAGCAGCCCCGGACTAGCTCCGGGGGAGCAGTACTTC
size: .; J: TRBJ1-1; V: TRBV29-1; D: .; CDR3: CTGSEIYSEAFF; DNA: TGCACCGGTTCGGAGATTTACAGTGAAGCTTTCTTT
size: .; J: TRBJ2-7; V: TRBV6-6; D: TRBD1; CDR3: CASSYSGTGPHEQYF; DNA: TGTGCCAGCAGTTACTCCGGGACAGGGCCCCACGAGCAGTACTTC
size: few; J: TRBJ2-1; V: TRBV25-1; D: .; CDR3: CASRPLAYNEQFF; DNA: TGTGCCAGCAGGCCGCTGGCCTACAATGAGCAGTTCTTC
size: few; J: TRBJ2-1; V: TRBV29-1; D: .; CDR3: CSVVRTQRGEQFF; DNA: TGCAGCGTTGTACGTACTCAACGTGGGGAGCAGTTCTTC
size: few; J: TRBJ2-5; V: TRBV15; D: .; CDR3: CATSRELTVAETQYF; DNA: TGTGCCACCAGCAGAGAATTAACAGTCGCGGAGACCCAGTACTTC
size: few; J: TRBJ2-1; V: TRBV4-1; D: .; CDR3: CASSQGRTETLNEQFF; DNA: TGCGCCAGCAGCCAAGGTCGGACAGAGACCCTCAATGAGCAGTTCTTC
size: few; J: TRBJ2-2; V: TRBV27; D: .; CDR3: CASRPPWGTGELFF; DNA: TGTGCCAGCAGACCCCCGTGGGGCACCGGGGAGCTGTTTTTT
size: few; J: TRBJ2-5; V: TRBV18; D: .; CDR3: CASSHPRGAEQETQYF; DNA: TGTGCCAGCTCACACCCGAGGGGGGCTGAGCAAGAGACCCAGTACTTC
size: .; J: TRBJ1-1; V: TRBV14; D: .; CDR3: CASSHPDDKEAFF; DNA: TGTGCCAGCAGCCATCCGGACGACAAAGAAGCTTTCTTT
size: .; J: TRBJ2-5; V: TRBV2; D: .; CDR3: CASKVETQYF; DNA: TGTGCCAGCAAAGTGGAGACCCAGTACTTC
size: .; J: TRBJ1-4; V: TRBV5-6; D: .; CDR3: CASSSGTGTESEKLFF; DNA: TGTGCCAGCAGCTCCGGGACGGGGACCGAGAGTGAAAAACTGTTTTTT
size: .; J: TRBJ2-7; V: TRBV5-4; D: TRBD1; CDR3: CASSLSTGTDEQYF; DNA: TGTGCCAGCAGCTTGTCGACCGGGACAGACGAGCAGTACTTC
size: .; J: TRBJ2-1; V: TRBV10-3; D: .; CDR3: CAIRAVGPFDNEQFF; DNA: TGTGCCATCAGGGCCGTGGGGCCTTTCGACAATGAGCAGTTCTTC
size: many; J: TRBJ1-2; V: TRBV29-1; D: .; CDR3: CSGGGYTF; DNA: TGCAGCGGGGGTGGCTACACCTTC
size: many; J: TRBJ1-2; V: TRBV7-2; D: .; CDR3: CASSLQVKVRGYGYTF; DNA: TGTGCCAGCAGCTTACAGGTCAAGGTCAGGGGCTATGGCTACACCTTC
size: few; J: TRBJ2-3; V: TRBV9; D: .; CDR3: CASSVRAASGTDTQYF; DNA: TGTGCCAGCAGCGTTCGTGCAGCCTCTGGCACAGATACGCAGTATTTT
size: .; J: TRBJ1-4; V: TRBV30; D: .; CDR3: CASHRAQNEKLFF; DNA: TGTGCCTCTCACAGGGCGCAGAATGAAAAACTGTTTTTT
size: .; J: TRBJ2-7; V: TRBV7-9; D: .; CDR3: CASRRSEYEQYF; DNA: TGTGCCAGCAGAAGGTCCGAGTACGAGCAGTACTTC